Shown below are 30 T cell receptor beta chains from a single sample sequenced in a study of shared clonotypes between healthy human individuals. Some clones are missing from TCRdb's copy, which holds only in-frame ones; the method was immunoSEQ multiplex PCR. The sample yields 650,000 to 750,000 clones, 72% seen once. Input material: memory CD4+ T cells sorted from blood. The subset is: CD45RA-negative fraction. Receptor source: a woman in her twenties or thirties in good health.

This clone was counted once. The V gene is TRBV28, the J gene TRBJ2-7; D is perhaps TRBD1 (5 bases). V lost 1 base to trimming and J lost 5 bases, with 12 bases between them. The CDR3 sequence is 14 residues long. CDR1 and CDR2 (germline): MDHEN, SYDVKM. The CDR3 DNA reads as TGTGCCAGCAGTTTATCTCAGGGCACCCACGAGCAGTACTTC. This gives the protein CASSLSQGTHEQYF.

This chain connects TRBV5-1 to TRBJ2-1; 10 bases are a match to TRBD1. Unmatched junction bases numbered 2, after V lost 3 bases and J lost 2 bases. The CDR3 sequence is 15 residues long. CDR1 and CDR2 (germline): SGHRS, YFSETQ. The chain's CDR3 is CASSWGTGAYNEQFF. The CDR3 DNA sequence: TGCGCCAGCAGCTGGGGGACAGGGGCCTACAATGAGCAGTTCTTC. Full variable domain (missing parts from reference TRBV5-1 and TRBJ2-1): KAGVTQTPRYLIKTRGQQVTLSCSPISGHRSVSWYQQTPGQGLQFLFEYFSETQRNKGNFPGRFSGRQFSNSRSEMNVSTLELGDSALYLCASSWGTGAYNEQFFGPGTRLTVL.

J is TRBJ2-3 and V is TRBV11-2; 9 nucleotides line up with TRBD2. CDR1 and CDR2 (germline): SGHAT, FQNNGV. Trimming took 3 bases from V and 3 from J; bases not matched to a gene: 7. The CDR3 runs to 16 residues. In DNA form, the CDR3 reads TGTGCCAGCAGCTTTCCGCGGGAGGGCACGACAGATACGCAGTATTTT. Residues: CASSFPREGTTDTQYF.

The genes are TRBV27 and TRBJ2-5, with 8 bases matching TRBD1. Germline-derived CDR1 and CDR2 are MNHEY and SMNVEV (reference sequence). The CDR3 totals 13 residues. The J segment lost 6 bases and the V segment lost 6 bases, leaving 6 bases of the junction unmatched. CDR3 bases: TGTGCCAGCAGCCCGGACAGGGACCAGACCCAGTACTTC. Translating gives CASSPDRDQTQYF.

CDR3 protein: CASSLRAGDVREQYF. In DNA form, the CDR3 reads TGTGCCAGCAGCTTAAGGGCAGGGGACGTGAGGGAGCAGTACTTC. This chain joins TRBV7-9 and TRBJ2-7, with D tentatively TRBD1 (6 bases). Trimming pared 2 bases from V and 7 bases from J, leaving 18 bases between. CDR1 and CDR2 from the germline V gene are SEHNR and FQNEAQ (reference sequence). The CDR3 sequence is 15 residues long.

The table lists this clone with a count of one. The V call is TRBV7-3, the J call TRBJ1-2; D is perhaps TRBD1 (5 bases). The CDR3 totals 10 residues. Germline assignment: CDR1 SGHTA and CDR2 FQGTGA. The ends were cut back, 6 bases at V and 8 bases at J, with 7 bases in the middle. The DNA of the CDR3 is TGTGCCAGCAGACGGACAGGCTACACCTTC. Translating gives CASRRTGYTF. The full variable domain, in which reference TRBV7-3 and TRBJ1-2 provide the parts outside the CDR3, is GAGVSQTPSNKVTEKGKYVELRCDPISGHTALYWYRQSLGQGPEFLIYFQGTGAADDSGLPNDRFFAVRPEGSVSTLKIQRTERGDSAVYLCASRRTGYTFGSGTRLTVV.

This chain links TRBV30 with TRBJ1-5; D call uncertain. CDR1 and CDR2 (germline): GTSNPN, SVGIG (reference sequence). Trimming took 3 bases from V and 1 from J, leaving 10 bases between them. CDR3 length: 14 residues. The CDR3 DNA sequence: TGTGCCTGGAGGGCACATTCCAGCAATCAGCCCCAGCATTTT. Amino acids: CAWRAHSSNQPQHF. The entire variable domain, with the rest obtained from reference TRBV30 and TRBJ1-5, is as follows: SQTIHQWPATLVQPVGSPLSLECTVEGTSNPNLYWYRQAAGRGLQLLFYSVGIGQISSEVPQNLSASRPQDRQFILSSKKLLLSDSGFYLCAWRAHSSNQPQHFGDGTRLSIL.

The rearrangement links TRBV19 to TRBJ2-7; TRBD2 agrees at 11 bases. The CDR3 loop spans 12 amino acids. V dropped 10 bases and J dropped 7; count of bases not matched to a gene: 6. CDR1 is LNHDA and CDR2 is SQIVND in the germline V gene (reference sequence). DNA for the CDR3: TGTGCCACGGGACTAGCGGTAGGAGAGCAGTACTTC. Protein: CATGLAVGEQYF.

This clone appeared a few times. J is TRBJ1-3 and V is TRBV27, with 9 positions matching TRBD1. The length of the CDR3 is 14 residues. Per germline, CDR1 MNHEY and CDR2 SMNVEV (reference sequence). V lost 6 bases to trimming and J lost 4 bases; unmatched junction nucleotides: 4. Here the CDR3 DNA reads TGTGCCAGCAGCAAAGGACAGGGGGGAAACACCATATATTTT. It is translated as CASSKGQGGNTIYF.

This clone was picked up many times. The V gene is TRBV4-1, the J gene TRBJ1-4, with a tentative D call TRBD1 (5 bases). The CDR3 is 16 residues long. Trimming shortened V by 1 base and J by 8 bases, and 17 bases separated the two germline ends. Germline V gene lookup returns CDR1 MGHRA and CDR2 YSYEKL. CDR3 residues: CASSQVGRGVGEKLFF. Here the CDR3 DNA reads TGCGCCAGCAGCCAAGTCGGGCGGGGCGTTGGCGAAAAACTGTTTTTT.

V usage is TRBV4-2 and J usage is TRBJ2-3; D perhaps matches TRBD1 (6 bases). The CDR3 length is 16 residues. The V gene lost 1 base and the J gene lost 2 bases, with 13 bases spanning the gap. Looked up from germline, CDR1 is LGHNA and CDR2 is YNFKEQ. This CDR3 is CASSQGSAGDTDTQYF. DNA of the CDR3: TGTGCCAGCAGCCAAGGTTCGGCAGGGGACACAGATACGCAGTATTTT.

This clone has a handful of counts. This chain joins TRBV5-1 and TRBJ2-7; 7 nucleotides line up with TRBD1. Per germline, CDR1 SGHRS and CDR2 YFSETQ. The CDR3 has 14 residues. Losses at the gene ends were 4 bases for V and 5 bases for J; bases not matched to a gene: 9. The CDR3 DNA reads as TGCGCCAGCAGCATAAACAGGGGTACGAACGAGCAGTACTTC. It is translated as CASSINRGTNEQYF.

The V call is TRBV5-4, the J call TRBJ1-6, with 8 nucleotides matching TRBD1. The V gene's germline CDR1 is SGHNT and CDR2 YYREEE (reference sequence). The CDR3 consists of 15 residues. Germline trimming cut 4 bases from V and 7 bases from J; bases unmatched to any gene: 7. The CDR3 coding sequence is TGTGCCAGCAGCCAGACAGGGGTAGGGAATTCACCCCTCCACTTT. This sequence encodes CASSQTGVGNSPLHF.

The J gene is TRBJ1-2, the V gene TRBV6-1; 7 bases match TRBD1. Losses at the gene ends were 4 bases for V and 3 bases for J; bases not matched to a gene: 2. Looked up from germline, CDR1 is MNHNS and CDR2 is SASEGT. The CDR3 contains 13 residues. Here the CDR3 reads CASSAQGDYGYTF. CDR3 coding DNA: TGTGCCAGCAGTGCCCAGGGGGACTATGGCTACACCTTC.

The J gene is TRBJ2-7, the V gene TRBV4-2, with a possible D match to TRBD2 (6 bases). CDR3 length equals 16 residues. Germline values: CDR1 LGHNA, CDR2 YNFKEQ. Trimming took 1 base from V and 0 from J, leaving 13 bases between them. The CDR3, as DNA: TGTGCCAGCAGCCAAGGGGACTGGGCGAGCTCCTACGAGCAGTACTTC. Its translation is CASSQGDWASSYEQYF.

The rearrangement links TRBV6-1 to TRBJ2-5; possible D gene TRBD1, 5 bases. Trimming pared 2 bases from V and 0 bases from J, leaving 16 bases between. Germline V CDR1 and CDR2: MNHNS, SASEGT. The CDR3 sequence is 17 residues long. This CDR3 is CASSESPPKGYQETQYF. The CDR3 DNA sequence: TGTGCCAGCAGTGAAAGTCCTCCCAAGGGGTACCAAGAGACCCAGTACTTC.

This clone was counted only a few times. V and J are TRBV2 and TRBJ2-1, with D possibly being TRBD1 or TRBD2 (5 bases each). The CDR3 is 16 residues long. V lost 2 bases and J lost 0, with 11 bases in between. Germline lookup yields CDR1 SNHLY and CDR2 FYNNEI. The CDR3 DNA is TGTGCCAGCAGTGAACGGGGCAGAACCTCCTACAATGAGCAGTTCTTC. Translating gives CASSERGRTSYNEQFF.

The V call is TRBV2, the J call TRBJ2-7; 7 bases align to TRBD2. This CDR3 has 12 amino acids. Germline trimming cut 6 bases from V and 5 bases from J; bases unmatched to any gene: 4. Germline V gives CDR1 SNHLY, CDR2 FYNNEI. The CDR3 region is CASRPTSDEQYF. In DNA, the CDR3 is TGTGCCAGCAGACCCACTAGCGACGAGCAGTACTTC.

The gene calls are TRBV28 and TRBJ1-1, with 8 bases identical to TRBD1. The CDR3 totals 14 residues. CDR1 is MDHEN, CDR2 SYDVKM, per germline. V lost 6 bases and J lost 5; bases outside the gene matches: 8. DNA of the CDR3: TGTGCCAGCAGGACGGATCAGGGGGCGACTGAAGCTTTCTTT. It yields the protein CASRTDQGATEAFF.

J is TRBJ2-6 and V is TRBV4-1; D gene unclear. Between the trimmed V and J ends, which lost 1 base and 0 bases, there was a span of 10 bases. The CDR3 totals 17 residues. The germline V gene has CDR1 MGHRA and CDR2 YSYEKL. The chain's CDR3 is CASSQAVRSSGANVLTF. Written as DNA, the CDR3 is TGCGCCAGCAGCCAAGCTGTCAGGAGCTCTGGGGCCAACGTCCTGACTTTC.

The CDR3 spells CASSTGTGTNTEAFF. In DNA, the CDR3 is TGCGCCAGCAGCACTGGGACAGGGACGAACACTGAAGCTTTCTTT. The J gene is TRBJ1-1, the V gene TRBV5-1; 9 bases map to TRBD1. J was trimmed by 1 base and V by 4 bases; bases with no gene match: 5. CDR3 length: 15 amino acids. Germline V lookup: CDR1 SGHRS, CDR2 YFSETQ. Drawing the rest from reference TRBV5-1 and TRBJ1-1, the complete variable domain is KAGVTQTPRYLIKTRGQQVTLSCSPISGHRSVSWYQQTPGQGLQFLFEYFSETQRNKGNFPGRFSGRQFSNSRSEMNVSTLELGDSALYLCASSTGTGTNTEAFFGQGTRLTVV.

Only one count was recorded for this clone. Other nucleotide sequences in the sample specify the same CDR3. The chain joins TRBV5-1 to TRBJ2-1, with D unresolved. Germline assignment: CDR1 SGHRS and CDR2 YFSETQ. The CDR3 length is 15 residues. Trimming took 0 bases from V and 3 from J, leaving 10 bases between them. CDR3: CASSLDNSGYNEQFF. The CDR3 DNA reads TGCGCCAGCAGCTTGGATAACTCCGGCTACAATGAGCAGTTCTTC.

The CDR3 DNA reads TGTGCCAGCACCACGGCCCAGGGCGCTGGGGCCAACGTCCTGACTTTC. Translation gives CASTTAQGAGANVLTF. V gene TRBV2 combines with J gene TRBJ2-6; possible D gene TRBD1, 5 bases. The CDR3 contains 16 residues. Trimming removed 7 bases from V and 2 bases from J, with 15 bases in between. CDR1 is SNHLY and CDR2 is FYNNEI in the germline V gene.

By frequency in the sample, this clone is medium-sized (0.01 to 0.1%). The rearrangement joins TRBV13 to TRBJ2-1; no firm D call. CDR1 and CDR2 (germline): PRHDT, FYEKMQ (reference sequence). V was shortened by 1 base and J by 5 bases, with 6 bases between the two germline ends. The CDR3 is 13 amino acids. The CDR3 DNA follows: TGTGCCAGCAGCTTAGACTCGAACAATGAGCAGTTCTTC. This sequence encodes CASSLDSNNEQFF.

The CDR3 DNA reads TGTGCCAGCAGGAGACAGGGAGATACGCAGTATTTT. Translated, it gives CASRRQGDTQYF. The chain carries TRBV6-5 and TRBJ2-3; 7 nucleotides agree with TRBD1. The J segment lost 5 bases and the V segment lost 6 bases, leaving 2 bases of the junction unmatched. Looked up from germline, CDR1 is MNHEY and CDR2 is SVGAGI. CDR3 length: 12 amino acids.

The gene calls are TRBV14 and TRBJ2-6; D is possibly TRBD2 (5 bases). The CDR3 totals 17 residues. Trimming cost V 4 bases and J 0 bases, with 13 bases left between them. Germline V gives CDR1 SGHDN, CDR2 FVKESK. CDR3 bases: TGTGCCAGCAGCCCAGCAGGAGGATACTCTGGGGCCAACGTCCTGACTTTC. Amino acids: CASSPAGGYSGANVLTF.

This clone was found a few times. The rearrangement joins TRBV5-1 to TRBJ1-5; D is perhaps TRBD1 (6 bases). The germline CDR1 and CDR2 sequences are SGHRS and YFSETQ. V was pared by 2 bases and J by 7 bases, with 13 bases between. The CDR3 totals 14 residues. As DNA, the CDR3 is TGCGCCAGCAGCTTCGACAGGACGGAACAGCCCCAGCATTTT. The encoded protein is CASSFDRTEQPQHF.

DNA for the CDR3: TGTGCCAGCAGCTGGACTAGCGGGAGGGCCGGCGAGCAGTACTTC. The encoded protein is CASSWTSGRAGEQYF. The chain recombines TRBV5-6 with TRBJ2-7; TRBD2 matches 15 bases. V dropped 3 bases and J dropped 6; count of bases not matched to a gene: 4. CDR1 is SGHDT and CDR2 is YYEEEE in the germline V gene. This CDR3 comprises 15 residues.

The V call is TRBV19, the J call TRBJ1-5, with D maybe TRBD1 (6 bases). The CDR3 loop spans 13 amino acids. V was shortened by 9 bases and J by 4 bases, with 13 bases between the two germline ends. Germline V gives CDR1 LNHDA, CDR2 SQIVND (reference sequence). The CDR3 DNA reads TGTGCCAGCACGTATCAGGGGAATCAGCCCCAGCATTTT. It is translated as CASTYQGNQPQHF.

This chain uses TRBV5-1 with TRBJ2-3; TRBD1 might be the D (5 bases). CDR1 SGHRS and CDR2 YFSETQ come from the germline V gene. The CDR3 consists of 12 residues. V gave up 5 bases and J gave up 2 bases, with 6 bases separating them. CDR3 sequence reads: CASRTATDTQYF. In nucleotides, the CDR3 is TGCGCCAGCAGGACAGCCACAGATACGCAGTATTTT.